The present entry profiles one T cell receptor beta chain with its context. Antigen: not known. This sample stems from a study of blood T cells in healthy people across ages. The CDR3 is made up of 15 amino acids. The germline CDR1 and CDR2 sequences are MNHEY and SMNVEV (reference sequence). With 4 bases removed from V and 0 bases from J, the gap between germline ends came to 13 bases. Samples had at least 7 million PBMCs isolated from them. Next came a second PCR, run for roughly 6 to 11 cycles, which used a sample-barcoded 5' primer along with a J-beta primer mix. TCRdb fed the 5' RACE reads into MiXCR, producing one record per CDR3 protein. The sample has 1,800,000 or so distinct CDR3 sequences, more than 35% seen once; the top ten hold under 25%. Findings and limits, study-wide: Bulk PBMC profiling left naive and antigen-experienced comparisons inconclusive. Strong correlation existed between TCR beta diversity and naive T cell percentage.

This chain uses TRBV27 with TRBJ2-7; maybe TRBD1 (6 bases). What was sequenced was blood. The receptor's source is a human donor in good health. CDR3 DNA: TGTGCCAGCAGTTCAAACAGGGACCTCTCCTACGAGCAGTACTTC. Amino acid sequence: CASSSNRDLSYEQYF.